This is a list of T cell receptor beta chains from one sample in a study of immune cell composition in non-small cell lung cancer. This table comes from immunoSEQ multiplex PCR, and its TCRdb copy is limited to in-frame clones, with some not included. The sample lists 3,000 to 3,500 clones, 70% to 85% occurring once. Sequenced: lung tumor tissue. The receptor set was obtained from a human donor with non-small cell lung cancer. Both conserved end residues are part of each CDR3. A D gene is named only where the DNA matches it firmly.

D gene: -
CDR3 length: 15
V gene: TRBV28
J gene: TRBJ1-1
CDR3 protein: CASSPGGRVNTEAFF
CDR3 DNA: TGTGCCAGCAGCCCAGGTGGGAGAGTGAACACTGAAGCTTTCTTT

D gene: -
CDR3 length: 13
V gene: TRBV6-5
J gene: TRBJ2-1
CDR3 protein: CASSYVTRGEQFF
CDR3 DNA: TGTGCCAGCAGTTACGTCACTCGAGGTGAGCAGTTCTTC

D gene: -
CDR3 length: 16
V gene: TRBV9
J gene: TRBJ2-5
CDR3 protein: CASSVVGGGTGETQYF
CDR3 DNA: TGTGCCAGCAGCGTAGTCGGCGGGGGCACGGGGGAGACCCAGTACTTC

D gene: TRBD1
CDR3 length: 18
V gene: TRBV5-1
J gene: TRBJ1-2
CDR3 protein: CASSLGAVPGQGYYGYTF
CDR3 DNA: TGCGCCAGCAGCTTGGGAGCGGTTCCGGGACAGGGATACTATGGCTACACCTTC

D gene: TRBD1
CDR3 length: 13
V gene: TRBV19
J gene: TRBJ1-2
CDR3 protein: CASSSSDRGRLSF
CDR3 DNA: TGTGCCAGTAGTAGTTCGGATAGGGGGCGTTTAAGCTTC

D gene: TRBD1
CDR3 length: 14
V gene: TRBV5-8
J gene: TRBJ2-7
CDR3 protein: CASTLDRGLYEQYF
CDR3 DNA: TGTGCCAGCACACTCGACAGGGGACTCTACGAGCAGTACTTC

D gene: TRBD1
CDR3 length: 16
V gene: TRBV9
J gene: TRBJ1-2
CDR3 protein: CASSTEGTGGSYGYTF
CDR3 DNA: TGTGCCAGCAGCACGGAAGGGACAGGGGGGAGCTATGGCTACACCTTC

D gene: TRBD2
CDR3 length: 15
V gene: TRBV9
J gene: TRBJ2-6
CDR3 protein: CASSDGGAGANVLTF
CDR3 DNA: TGTGCCAGCAGCGACGGGGGGGCGGGGGCCAACGTCCTGACTTTC

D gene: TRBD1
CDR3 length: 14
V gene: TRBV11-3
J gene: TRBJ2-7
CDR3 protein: CASSWQGQTYEQYF
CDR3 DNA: TGTGCCAGCAGCTGGCAGGGACAGACCTACGAGCAGTACTTC

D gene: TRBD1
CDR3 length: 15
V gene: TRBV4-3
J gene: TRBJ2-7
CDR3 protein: CASSQDGTGGSEQYF
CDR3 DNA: TGCGCCAGCAGCCAAGACGGGACAGGGGGATCCGAGCAGTACTTC

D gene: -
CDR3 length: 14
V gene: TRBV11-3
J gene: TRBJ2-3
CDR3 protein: CASSLAPGGTVQYF
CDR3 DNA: TGTGCCAGCAGCTTAGCCCCAGGGGGGACTGTGCAGTATTTT

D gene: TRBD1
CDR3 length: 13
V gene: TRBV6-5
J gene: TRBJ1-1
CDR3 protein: CASSRRQGTEAFF
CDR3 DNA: TGTGCCAGCAGTCGGAGACAGGGGACTGAAGCTTTCTTT

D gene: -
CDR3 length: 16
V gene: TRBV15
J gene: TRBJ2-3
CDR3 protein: CATSRDLGTRTDTQYF
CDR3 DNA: TGTGCCACCAGCAGAGATCTCGGGACTCGCACAGATACGCAGTATTTT

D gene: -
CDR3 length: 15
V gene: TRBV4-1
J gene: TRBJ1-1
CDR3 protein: CASSQDRGKGTEAFF
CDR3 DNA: TGCGCCAGCAGCCAAGATCGGGGGAAAGGGACTGAAGCTTTCTTT

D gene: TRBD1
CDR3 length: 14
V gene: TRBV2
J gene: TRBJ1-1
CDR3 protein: CASSRDSGFTEAFF
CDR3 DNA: TGTGCCAGCAGTCGGGACAGTGGTTTTACTGAAGCTTTCTTT

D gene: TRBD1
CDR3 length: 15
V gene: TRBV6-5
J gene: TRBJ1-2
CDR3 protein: CASSYATGGSYGYTF
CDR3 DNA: TGTGCCAGCAGTTACGCCACAGGGGGCAGCTATGGCTACACCTTC